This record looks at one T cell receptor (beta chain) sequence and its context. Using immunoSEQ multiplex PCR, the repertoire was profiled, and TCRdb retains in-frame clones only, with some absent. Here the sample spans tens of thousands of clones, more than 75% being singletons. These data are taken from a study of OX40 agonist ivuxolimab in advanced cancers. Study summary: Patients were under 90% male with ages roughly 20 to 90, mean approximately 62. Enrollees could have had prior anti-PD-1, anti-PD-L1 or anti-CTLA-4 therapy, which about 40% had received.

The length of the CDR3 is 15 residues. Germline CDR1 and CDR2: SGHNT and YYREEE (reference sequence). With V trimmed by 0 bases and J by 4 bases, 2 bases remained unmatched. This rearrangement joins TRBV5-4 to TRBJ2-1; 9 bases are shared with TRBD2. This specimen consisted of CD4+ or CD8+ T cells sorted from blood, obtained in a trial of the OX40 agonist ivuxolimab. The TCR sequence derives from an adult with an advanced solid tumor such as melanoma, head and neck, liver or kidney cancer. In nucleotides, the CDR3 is TGTGCCAGCAGCTTGGAGGCGGGAGGGTACAATGAGCAGTTCTTC. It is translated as CASSLEAGGYNEQFF.